The rows below give T cell receptor beta chains drawn from one sample of a study of cytomegalovirus exposure and HLA in healthy donors. Data came from immunoSEQ multiplex PCR; TCRdb stores just in-frame clones and leaves some out. The profile covers 150,000 to 200,000 clones, with approximately 82% appearing a single time and around 1.9% taken by the ten largest. The sample consisted of PBMCs. These receptors all come from a woman under 30 in good health and CMV-seropositive. CDR3s include the opening cysteine and the closing phenylalanine or tryptophan. Each record gives: CDR3 length, clone size, J gene, D gene, V gene, CDR3 DNA, CDR3 protein. The D gene is left open where the match is weak. Clone size is stated in some rows and not others, as once, few, many or a class when expanded.

cdr3_length: 18; clone_size: .; j_call: TRBJ2-1; d_call: TRBD2; v_call: TRBV5-1; cdr3_nt: TGCGCCAGCAGCTCCTCTTTGTTCGGGACTAGCGGGGTCGGTGAGCAGTTCTTC; cdr3_aa: CASSSSLFGTSGVGEQFF
cdr3_length: 17; clone_size: .; j_call: TRBJ2-3; d_call: TRBD1; v_call: TRBV5-1; cdr3_nt: TGCGCCAGCAGCCAGGGGGCTTTTTTACTAGGAACAGATACGCAGTATTTT; cdr3_aa: CASSQGAFLLGTDTQYF
cdr3_length: 16; clone_size: few; j_call: TRBJ2-3; d_call: TRBD2; v_call: TRBV4-3; cdr3_nt: TGCGCCAGCAGCCAAGTTCCGGCGGGGGGGCGAGATACGCAGTATTTT; cdr3_aa: CASSQVPAGGRDTQYF
cdr3_length: 16; clone_size: .; j_call: TRBJ1-6; d_call: .; v_call: TRBV11-1; cdr3_nt: TGTGCCAGCAGCTTAGACAGCAGCTCCTATAATTCACCCCTCCACTTT; cdr3_aa: CASSLDSSSYNSPLHF
cdr3_length: 15; clone_size: .; j_call: TRBJ1-2; d_call: TRBD1; v_call: TRBV14; cdr3_nt: TGTGCCAGCATGGACAGGGCCCCCCGATGCGGGGGCTACACCTTC; cdr3_aa: CASMDRAPRCGGYTF
cdr3_length: 13; clone_size: once; j_call: TRBJ1-2; d_call: TRBD1; v_call: TRBV6-5; cdr3_nt: TGTGCCAGCGGCGAGGGGGCTGGTCCTGGCTACACCTTC; cdr3_aa: CASGEGAGPGYTF
cdr3_length: 14; clone_size: .; j_call: TRBJ1-2; d_call: TRBD1; v_call: TRBV28; cdr3_nt: TGTGCCAGCGCACAACAGGGGTCAATTTATGGCTACACCTTC; cdr3_aa: CASAQQGSIYGYTF
cdr3_length: 12; clone_size: .; j_call: TRBJ2-7; d_call: .; v_call: TRBV29-1; cdr3_nt: TGCAGCGTTACAGGGTACTCCTACGAGCAGTACTTC; cdr3_aa: CSVTGYSYEQYF
cdr3_length: 15; clone_size: .; j_call: TRBJ1-2; d_call: .; v_call: TRBV6-5; cdr3_nt: TGTGCCAGCAGTTACAATCCACAAGACTCGGAGGGCTACACCTTC; cdr3_aa: CASSYNPQDSEGYTF
cdr3_length: 14; clone_size: .; j_call: TRBJ2-6; d_call: .; v_call: TRBV19; cdr3_nt: TGTGCCAGTAGTATCCGGGACTGGGCCAACGTCCTGACTTTC; cdr3_aa: CASSIRDWANVLTF
cdr3_length: 14; clone_size: .; j_call: TRBJ2-5; d_call: .; v_call: TRBV6-5; cdr3_nt: TGTGCCAGCAGTTACTCCGGCGGGTCGGAGACCCAGTACTTC; cdr3_aa: CASSYSGGSETQYF
cdr3_length: 14; clone_size: .; j_call: TRBJ1-5; d_call: .; v_call: TRBV30; cdr3_nt: TGTGCCTGGAAGGTTCCAGGGGACACCCAGCCCCAGCATTTT; cdr3_aa: CAWKVPGDTQPQHF
cdr3_length: 18; clone_size: .; j_call: TRBJ2-7; d_call: .; v_call: TRBV11-2; cdr3_nt: TGTGCCAGCAGCCCCCGGACTGGGTTCGCAACCATCTCCTACGAGCAGTACTTC; cdr3_aa: CASSPRTGFATISYEQYF
cdr3_length: 11; clone_size: .; j_call: TRBJ1-1; d_call: .; v_call: TRBV27; cdr3_nt: TGTGCCAGCACCGGGGGTACTGAAGCTTTCTTT; cdr3_aa: CASTGGTEAFF
cdr3_length: 13; clone_size: .; j_call: TRBJ1-2; d_call: .; v_call: TRBV7-3; cdr3_nt: TGTGCCAGCAGCATAGGCCAGCAGGGGCGCCGGACCTTC; cdr3_aa: CASSIGQQGRRTF
cdr3_length: 13; clone_size: .; j_call: TRBJ1-2; d_call: TRBD1; v_call: TRBV2; cdr3_nt: TGTGCCAGCAGGGCCAGGACAGGGAGAGGCTACACCTTC; cdr3_aa: CASRARTGRGYTF